This entry lists 5 T cell receptor beta chains sequenced from one sample in a study of cytomegalovirus exposure and HLA in healthy donors. The PCR had 60 Vbeta and 13 Jbeta primers. TCRdb keeps only in-frame clones here, not all; method: immunoSEQ multiplex PCR. Among 150,000 to 200,000 clones, about 83% were seen once, and the ten largest hold roughly 5%. The sample consisted of PBMCs. The receptors originated from a girl under 18 in good health and CMV-seropositive.

The chain couples TRBV2 to TRBJ1-2; D call uncertain. The CDR3 covers 15 residues. Germline CDR1 SNHLY, CDR2 FYNNEI. Trimming left V 4 bases short and J 4 bases short, with 16 bases between. The CDR3 DNA reads TGTGCCAGCAGTGTTTTAAGAAAATGGAGCTATGGCTACACCTTC. This gives the protein CASSVLRKWSYGYTF.

The V and J genes are TRBV11-3 and TRBJ2-3, with D tentatively TRBD1 (6 bases). V was pared by 4 bases and J by 0 bases, with 14 bases between. Germline V lookup: CDR1 SGHNT, CDR2 YENEEA. The CDR3 is 16 amino acids. The CDR3 region is CASSWLGGDSTDTQYF. In DNA, the CDR3 is TGTGCCAGCAGCTGGCTTGGGGGCGATAGCACAGATACGCAGTATTTT.

The chain recombines TRBV9 with TRBJ2-5; possible D gene TRBD2, 5 bases. The CDR3 spans 14 residues. V lost 0 bases and J lost 5, with 11 bases in between. CDR1 SGDLS and CDR2 YYNGEE come from the germline V gene. The CDR3 region has the DNA TGTGCCAGCAGCGTAGATGGGAGTGGGGAGACCCAGTACTTC. Residues: CASSVDGSGETQYF.

V and J are TRBV5-5 and TRBJ2-2, with D unresolved. The V and J ends lost 4 bases and 1 base respectively, with 11 bases between them. The germline gives CDR1 SGHKS, CDR2 YYEKEE (reference sequence). The CDR3 loop spans 15 amino acids. The CDR3: CASSLPPGNTGELFF. The CDR3 coding sequence is TGTGCCAGCAGCCTACCCCCGGGGAACACCGGGGAGCTGTTTTTT.

This clone appeared once. The chain employs TRBV9 and TRBJ1-2; no clear D. In germline, CDR1 is SGDLS, CDR2 YYNGEE. CDR3 length: 15 residues. V was shortened by 0 bases and J by 2 bases, with 11 bases between the two germline ends. The CDR3: CASSVGSAGNYGYTF. The CDR3 nucleotides read TGTGCCAGCAGCGTAGGATCGGCAGGCAACTATGGCTACACCTTC.